The source of this T cell receptor beta chain is a study of blood T cell repertoires in COVID-19. As originally analysed: By means of reference gene primer amplification, nucleated cell counts were estimated. The protocol was immunoSEQ multiplex PCR, while the TCRdb copy is restricted to in-frame clones and leaves out a portion. D and trimming were read from the DNA, whereas the V and J calls and clone size are those reported in that table. The table records around 190,000 clones, 80% to 90% of them present only once. In germline, CDR1 is SGHRS, CDR2 YFSETQ. V was clipped by 2 bases and J by 4 bases, with 9 bases between them. The CDR3 consists of 14 residues.

Sample: peripheral blood. This chain connects TRBV5-1 to TRBJ2-2, with unresolved D. The clonotype comes from a man aged 25-40 years with acute or convalescent COVID-19. DNA of the CDR3: TGCGCCAGCAGCTTACCTGGTAGCACCGGGGAGCTGTTTTTT. It yields the protein CASSLPGSTGELFF.